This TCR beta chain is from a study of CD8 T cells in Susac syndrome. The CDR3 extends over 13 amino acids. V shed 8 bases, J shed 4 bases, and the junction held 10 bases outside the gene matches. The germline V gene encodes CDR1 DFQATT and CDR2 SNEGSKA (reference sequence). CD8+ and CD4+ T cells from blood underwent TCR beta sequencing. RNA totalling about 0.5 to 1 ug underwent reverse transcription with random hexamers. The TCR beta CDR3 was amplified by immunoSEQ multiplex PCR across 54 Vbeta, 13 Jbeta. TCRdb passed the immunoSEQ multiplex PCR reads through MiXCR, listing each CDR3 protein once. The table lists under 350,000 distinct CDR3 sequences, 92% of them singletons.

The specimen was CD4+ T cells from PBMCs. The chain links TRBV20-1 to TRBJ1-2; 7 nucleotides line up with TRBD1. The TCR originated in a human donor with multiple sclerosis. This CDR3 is CSTPTGTAYGYTF. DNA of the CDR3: TGCAGTACCCCAACCGGGACAGCCTATGGCTACACCTTC.